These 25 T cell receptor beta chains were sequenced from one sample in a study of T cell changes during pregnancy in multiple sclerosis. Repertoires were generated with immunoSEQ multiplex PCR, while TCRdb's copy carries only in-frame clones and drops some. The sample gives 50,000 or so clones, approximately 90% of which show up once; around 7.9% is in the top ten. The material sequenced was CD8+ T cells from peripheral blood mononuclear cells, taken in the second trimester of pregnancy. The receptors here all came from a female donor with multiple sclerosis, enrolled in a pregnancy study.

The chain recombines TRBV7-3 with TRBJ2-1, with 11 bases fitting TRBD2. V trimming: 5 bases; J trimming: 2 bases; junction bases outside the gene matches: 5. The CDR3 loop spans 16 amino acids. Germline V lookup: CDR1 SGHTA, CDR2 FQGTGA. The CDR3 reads CASSTTSGATYNEQFF. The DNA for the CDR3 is TGTGCCAGCAGCACGACTAGCGGGGCAACCTACAATGAGCAGTTCTTC.

The CDR3 protein is CASSYGGEDTEAFF. The DNA for the CDR3 is TGTGCCAGCAGTTACGGAGGGGAGGACACTGAAGCTTTCTTT. V usage is TRBV6-5 and J usage is TRBJ1-1; a weak D match, TRBD1 (5 bases). This CDR3 comprises 14 residues. Germline CDR1 MNHEY, CDR2 SVGAGI. Between the trimmed V and J ends, which lost 2 bases and 3 bases, there was a span of 10 bases.

The CDR3 reads CASRADETGTEAFF. CDR3 DNA sequence: TGCGCCAGCAGGGCAGATGAAACGGGCACTGAAGCTTTCTTT. The V gene is TRBV5-1, the J gene TRBJ1-1; D remains unclear. The CDR3 sequence is 14 residues long. Germline V gene sequence: CDR1 SGHRS, CDR2 YFSETQ. V shed 5 bases and J shed 4 bases, with 15 bases lying between them.

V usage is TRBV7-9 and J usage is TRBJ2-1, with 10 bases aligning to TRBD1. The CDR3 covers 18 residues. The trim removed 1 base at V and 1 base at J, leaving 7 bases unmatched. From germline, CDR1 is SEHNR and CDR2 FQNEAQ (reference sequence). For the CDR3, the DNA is TGTGCCAGCAGCTTAGTCCCCGGGACAGGGGAATCCTACAATGAGCAGTTCTTC. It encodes CASSLVPGTGESYNEQFF. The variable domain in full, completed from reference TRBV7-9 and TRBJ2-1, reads DTGVSQNPRHKITKRGQNVTFRCDPISEHNRLYWYRQTLGQGPEFLTYFQNEAQLEKSRLLSDRFSAERPKGSFSTLEIQRTEQGDSAMYLCASSLVPGTGESYNEQFFGPGTRLTVL.

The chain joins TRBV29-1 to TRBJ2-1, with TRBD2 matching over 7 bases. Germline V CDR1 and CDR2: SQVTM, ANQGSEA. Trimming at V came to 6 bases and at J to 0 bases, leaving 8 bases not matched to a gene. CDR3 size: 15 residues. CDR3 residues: CSVPTSASSYNEQFF. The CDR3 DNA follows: TGCAGCGTGCCTACTAGCGCGAGCTCCTACAATGAGCAGTTCTTC.

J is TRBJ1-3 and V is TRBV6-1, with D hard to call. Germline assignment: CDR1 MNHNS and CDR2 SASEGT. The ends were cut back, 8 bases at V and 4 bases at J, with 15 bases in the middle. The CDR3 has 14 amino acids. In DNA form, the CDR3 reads TGTGCCAGCCTCCGGGAGGTTGCGGGAAACACCATATATTTT. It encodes CASLREVAGNTIYF.

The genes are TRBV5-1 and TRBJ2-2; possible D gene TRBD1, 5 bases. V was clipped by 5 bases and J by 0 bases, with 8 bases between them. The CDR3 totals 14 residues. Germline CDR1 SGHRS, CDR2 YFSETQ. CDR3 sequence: CASRRTTNTGELFF. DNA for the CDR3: TGCGCCAGCAGGAGGACAACGAACACCGGGGAGCTGTTTTTT.

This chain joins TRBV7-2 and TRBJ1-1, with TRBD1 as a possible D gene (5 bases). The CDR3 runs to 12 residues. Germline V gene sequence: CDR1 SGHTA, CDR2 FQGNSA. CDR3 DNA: TGTAGTGCGGGGCGGGGGAACACTGAAGCTTTCTTT. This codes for CSAGRGNTEAFF. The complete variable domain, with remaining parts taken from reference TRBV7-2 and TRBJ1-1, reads GAGVSQSPSNKVTEKGKDVELRCDPISGHTALYWYRQSLGQGLEFLIYFQGNSAPDKSGLPSDRFSAERTGGSVSTLTIQRTQQEDSAVYLCSAGRGNTEAFFGQGTRLTVV.

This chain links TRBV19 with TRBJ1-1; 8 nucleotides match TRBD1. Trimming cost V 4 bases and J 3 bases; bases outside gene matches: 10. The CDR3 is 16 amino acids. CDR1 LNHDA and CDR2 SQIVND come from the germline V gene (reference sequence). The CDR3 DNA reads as TGTGCCAGTAGTACCTGGACAGGGATCGCTTACACTGAAGCTTTCTTT. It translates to CASSTWTGIAYTEAFF.

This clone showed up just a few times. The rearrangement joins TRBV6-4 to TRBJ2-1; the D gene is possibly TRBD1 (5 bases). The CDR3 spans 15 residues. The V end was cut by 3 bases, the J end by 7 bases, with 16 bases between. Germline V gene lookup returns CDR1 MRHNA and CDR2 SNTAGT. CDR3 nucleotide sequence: TGTGCCAGCAGTGAAGAGGTTAGTAAGGGGAATGAGCAGTTCTTC. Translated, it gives CASSEEVSKGNEQFF.

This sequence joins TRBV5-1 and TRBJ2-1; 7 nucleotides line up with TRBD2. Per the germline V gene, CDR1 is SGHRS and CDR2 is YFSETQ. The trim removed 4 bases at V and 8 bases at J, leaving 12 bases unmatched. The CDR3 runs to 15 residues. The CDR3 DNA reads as TGCGCCAGCAGCCCCGGGTGGCTCGCGGGGGATGAGCAGTTCTTC. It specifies CASSPGWLAGDEQFF.

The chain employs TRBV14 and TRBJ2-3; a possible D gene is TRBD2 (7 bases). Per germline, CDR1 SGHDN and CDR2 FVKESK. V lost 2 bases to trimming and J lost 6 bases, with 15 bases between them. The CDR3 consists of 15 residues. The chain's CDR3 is CASSQWGGAEDTQYF. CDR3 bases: TGTGCCAGCAGCCAATGGGGGGGGGCCGAGGATACGCAGTATTTT.

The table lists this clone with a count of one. CDR3 amino acids: CASSPSRGQSNEKLFF. The CDR3 nucleotides are TGTGCCAGCTCACCAAGTCGGGGACAGTCTAATGAAAAACTGTTTTTT. The chain is built from TRBV18 and TRBJ1-4, with TRBD1 matching over 7 bases. This CDR3 has 16 amino acids. Trimming cost V 2 bases and J 3 bases; bases outside gene matches: 6. CDR1 KGHSH and CDR2 LQKENI come from the germline V gene.

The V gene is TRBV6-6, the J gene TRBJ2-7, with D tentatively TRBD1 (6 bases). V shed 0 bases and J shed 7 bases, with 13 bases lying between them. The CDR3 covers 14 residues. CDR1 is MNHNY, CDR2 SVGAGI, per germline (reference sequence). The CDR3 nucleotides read TGTGCCAGCAGTTACTCGGACAGTTACTGGGAGCAGTACTTC. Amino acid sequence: CASSYSDSYWEQYF.

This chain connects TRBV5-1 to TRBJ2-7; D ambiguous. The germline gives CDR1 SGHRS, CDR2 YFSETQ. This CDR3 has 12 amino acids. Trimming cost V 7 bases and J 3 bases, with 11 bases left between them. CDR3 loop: CASPGCVYEQYF. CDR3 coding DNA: TGCGCCAGCCCGGGTTGCGTCTACGAGCAGTACTTC.

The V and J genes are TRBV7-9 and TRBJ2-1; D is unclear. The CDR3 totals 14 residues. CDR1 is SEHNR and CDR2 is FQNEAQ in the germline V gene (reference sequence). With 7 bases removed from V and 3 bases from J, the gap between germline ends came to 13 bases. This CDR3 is CASTSGGSYNEQFF. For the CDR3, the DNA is TGTGCCAGCACCTCTGGCGGTAGCTACAATGAGCAGTTCTTC.

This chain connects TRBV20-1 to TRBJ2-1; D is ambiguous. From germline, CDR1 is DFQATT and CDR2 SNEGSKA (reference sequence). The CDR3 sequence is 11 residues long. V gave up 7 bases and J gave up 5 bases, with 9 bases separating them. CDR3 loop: CSVRQNNEQFF. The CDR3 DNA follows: TGCAGTGTCAGGCAGAACAATGAGCAGTTCTTC.

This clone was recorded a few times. CDR3 bases: TGTGCCAGCACCCAGGGGGGAGACACCGGGGAGCTGTTTTTT. Its protein is CASTQGGDTGELFF. The chain combines TRBV6-1 with TRBJ2-2, with D perhaps matching TRBD1 (7 bases). Germline CDR1 and CDR2: MNHNS and SASEGT. Deletions cut 7 bases from V and 3 bases from J, with 12 bases between. This CDR3 has 14 residues.

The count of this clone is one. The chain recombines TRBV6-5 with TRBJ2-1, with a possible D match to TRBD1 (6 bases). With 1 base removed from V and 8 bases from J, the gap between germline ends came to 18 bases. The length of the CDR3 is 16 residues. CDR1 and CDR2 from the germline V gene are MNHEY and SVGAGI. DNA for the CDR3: TGTGCCAGCAGTTACTACCCAGGGGAGACGCACGATGAGCAGTTCTTC. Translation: CASSYYPGETHDEQFF.

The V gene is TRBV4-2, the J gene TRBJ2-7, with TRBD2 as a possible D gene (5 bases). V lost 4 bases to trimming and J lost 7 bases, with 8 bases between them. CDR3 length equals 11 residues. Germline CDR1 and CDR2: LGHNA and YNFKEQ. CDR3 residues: CASSLGLEQYF. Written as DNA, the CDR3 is TGTGCCAGCAGCCTCGGACTGGAGCAGTACTTC.

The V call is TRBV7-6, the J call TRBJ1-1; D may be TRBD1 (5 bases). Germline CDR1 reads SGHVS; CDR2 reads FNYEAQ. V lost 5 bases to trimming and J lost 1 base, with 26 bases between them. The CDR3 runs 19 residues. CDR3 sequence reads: CASSRGEIGRDEGNTEAFF. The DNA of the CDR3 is TGTGCCAGCAGCCGGGGGGAGATAGGACGGGACGAGGGGAACACTGAAGCTTTCTTT. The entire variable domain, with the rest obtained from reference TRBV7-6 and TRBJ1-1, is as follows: GAGVSQSPRYKVTKRGQDVALRCDPISGHVSLYWYRQALGQGPEFLTYFNYEAQQDKSGLPNDRFSAERPEGSISTLTIQRTEQRDSAMYRCASSRGEIGRDEGNTEAFFGQGTRLTVV.

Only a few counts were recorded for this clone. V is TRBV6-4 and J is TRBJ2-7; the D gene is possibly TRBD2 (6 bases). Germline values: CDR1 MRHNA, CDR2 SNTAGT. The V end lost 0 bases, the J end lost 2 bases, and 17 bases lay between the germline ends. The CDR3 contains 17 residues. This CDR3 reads CASSDSRLRGRTYEQYF. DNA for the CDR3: TGTGCCAGCAGTGACTCGAGGCTGCGGGGCCGAACCTACGAGCAGTACTTC.

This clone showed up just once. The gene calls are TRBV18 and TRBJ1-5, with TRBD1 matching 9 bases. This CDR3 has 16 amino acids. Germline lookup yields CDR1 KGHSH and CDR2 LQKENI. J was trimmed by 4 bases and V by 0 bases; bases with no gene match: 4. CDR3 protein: CASSPPGQGINQPQHF. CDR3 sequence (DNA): TGTGCCAGCTCACCACCGGGACAGGGAATAAATCAGCCCCAGCATTTT.

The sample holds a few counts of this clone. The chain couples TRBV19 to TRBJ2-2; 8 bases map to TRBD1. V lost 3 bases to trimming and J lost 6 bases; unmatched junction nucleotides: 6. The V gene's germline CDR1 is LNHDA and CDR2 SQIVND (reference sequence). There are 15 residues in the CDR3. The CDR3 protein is CASSIGQGAAGELFF. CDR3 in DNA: TGTGCCAGTAGTATCGGGCAGGGGGCGGCCGGGGAGCTGTTTTTT.

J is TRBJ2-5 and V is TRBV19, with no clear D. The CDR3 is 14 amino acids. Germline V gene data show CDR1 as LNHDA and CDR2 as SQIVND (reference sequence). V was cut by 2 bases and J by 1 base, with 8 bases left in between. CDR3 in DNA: TGTGCCAGTAGTATATATTTTAGCCAAGAGACCCAGTACTTC. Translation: CASSIYFSQETQYF. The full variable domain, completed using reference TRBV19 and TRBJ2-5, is DGGITQSPKYLFRKEGQNVTLSCEQNLNHDAMYWYRQDPGQGLRLIYYSQIVNDFQKGDIAEGYSVSREKKESFPLTVTSAQKNPTAFYLCASSIYFSQETQYFGPGTRLLVL.